The rows below give T cell receptor beta chains drawn from one sample of a study of cytomegalovirus exposure and HLA in healthy donors. TCRdb's copy holds only in-frame clones and misses some; the assay was immunoSEQ multiplex PCR. The table shows about 160,000 clones, with 90% to 97% occurring only once. Input material: PBMCs. The receptor source for this set is a woman younger than 30 in good health and CMV-seronegative. Each CDR3 is given without its conserved first and last residue.

J gene	V gene	CDR3 length	CDR3 protein
TRBJ2-3	TRBV9	11	ASGKGVADTQY
TRBJ1-1	TRBV2	13	ASRLMGQWGTEAF
TRBJ2-7	TRBV7-2	16	ASSAYPKTSAISYEQY
TRBJ1-2	TRBV5-4	13	ASSSGDRGGAGYT
TRBJ2-2	TRBV5-1	14	ASSLVSGDYGGELF
TRBJ2-4	TRBV18	14	ASSGGPLLAKNIQY
TRBJ2-1	TRBV6-6	12	ASSYSRGNNEQF
TRBJ2-2	TRBV7-3	15	ASSLTPVSLNTGELF
TRBJ1-5	TRBV19	12	ASRLTGGNQPQH
TRBJ2-4	TRBV2	14	ASSKTSGGLLNIQY
TRBJ2-7	TRBV7-2	14	ASSLPRDYNSYEQY
TRBJ2-4	TRBV27	12	ASRDRGRKNIQY
TRBJ1-3	TRBV18	12	ASSPDRGRNTIY
TRBJ1-2	TRBV30	12	AWRSTGDKYGYT
TRBJ2-3	TRBV18	13	ASSPRAGRTDTQY
TRBJ1-1	TRBV19	13	ASSAPRSRSIEAF
TRBJ1-4	TRBV6-1	12	ASREAGTVEKLF
TRBJ2-3	TRBV7-9	11	ASRRTPWDTQY
TRBJ1-1	TRBV2	11	ASSGQGNTEAF
TRBJ1-2	TRBV27	11	ASSLSGVVGYT
TRBJ2-3	TRBV6-6	14	ATAGLAGGATDTQY
TRBJ2-7	TRBV19	12	ASRSSGLSYEQY
TRBJ1-1	TRBV2	13	ASRPEGQLNTEAF
TRBJ1-1	TRBV5-4	14	ASSLKENRPNTEAF
TRBJ2-4	TRBV5-6	12	ASSLVETKNIQY
TRBJ2-7	TRBV7-8	11	ASSPGISYEQY
TRBJ2-1	TRBV5-1	12	ASSLAPSGVEQF
TRBJ2-3	TRBV7-8	13	ASSRDRGLGDTQY
TRBJ1-4	TRBV11-2	13	ASSFGQGEGEKLF
TRBJ2-5	TRBV6-1	17	ASSEYPPRGGGAEETQY
TRBJ2-7	TRBV5-1	12	ASRKDTGTYEQY
TRBJ2-7	TRBV2	13	ASRATGTGAYEQY
TRBJ2-3	TRBV7-8	14	ASSPIAGDVWGTQY
TRBJ2-2	TRBV5-1	13	ASSFNALNTGELF
TRBJ2-3	TRBV7-9	14	ASSLQDSSSTDTQY
TRBJ2-1	TRBV29-1	12	SASGSSSYNEQF
TRBJ2-7	TRBV2	17	ASSRTSGGKTYFPYEQY
TRBJ1-5	TRBV29-1	11	SVGGGKNQPQH
TRBJ1-6	TRBV9	13	ASSVDREPFSPLH
TRBJ2-3	TRBV7-2	12	ASSLVGKGDTQY
TRBJ2-3	TRBV11-2	15	ASSRGVRLAATDTQY
TRBJ2-5	TRBV2	13	ASMTSASDQETQY
TRBJ1-4	TRBV5-4	15	ASSLGGRVATNEKLF
TRBJ1-2	TRBV4-1	13	ASSSRDRGNYGYT
TRBJ2-1	TRBV6-5	11	ASSSGIYNEQF